This T cell receptor (beta chain) emerged from a study of blood T cell repertoires in COVID-19. Study information: Donors in the United States, Italy and Spain gave samples during acute or convalescent COVID-19.

J was trimmed by 2 bases and V by 5 bases; bases with no gene match: 2. This CDR3 is built from 15 residues. Germline CDR1 is LGHDT and CDR2 is YNNKEL (reference sequence). Authors' methods: By means of reference gene primer amplification, nucleated cell counts were estimated. This table comes from immunoSEQ multiplex PCR, and its TCRdb copy is limited to in-frame clones, with some not included. The DNA was the basis for D and trimming; V, J and clone size are from that table. The data contain 25,000 to 40,000 clones, approximately 91% of them singletons. The sequence was collected from a man between 65 and 79 years old with active COVID-19. Material: peripheral blood. The rearrangement joins TRBV3-1 (or the pseudogene TRBV3-2) to TRBJ2-2, with TRBD1 matching 10 bases. CDR3 protein: CASSDRGQNTGELFF. CDR3 nucleotides: TGTGCCAGCAGCGACAGGGGGCAAAACACCGGGGAGCTGTTTTTT.